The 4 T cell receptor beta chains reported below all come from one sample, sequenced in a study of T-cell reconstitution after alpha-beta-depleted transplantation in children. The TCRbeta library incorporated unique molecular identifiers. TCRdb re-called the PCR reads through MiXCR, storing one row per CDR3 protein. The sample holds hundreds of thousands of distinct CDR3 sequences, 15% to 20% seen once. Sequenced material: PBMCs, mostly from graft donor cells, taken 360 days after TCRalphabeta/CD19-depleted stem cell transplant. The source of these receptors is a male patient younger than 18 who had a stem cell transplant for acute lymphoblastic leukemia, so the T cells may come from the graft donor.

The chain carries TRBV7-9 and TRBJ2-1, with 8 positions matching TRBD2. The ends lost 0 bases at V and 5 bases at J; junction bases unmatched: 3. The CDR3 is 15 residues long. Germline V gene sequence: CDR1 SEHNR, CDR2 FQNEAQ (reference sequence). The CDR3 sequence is CASSLAPGGDNEQFF. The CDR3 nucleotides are TGTGCCAGCAGCTTAGCCCCGGGAGGGGACAATGAGCAGTTCTTC.

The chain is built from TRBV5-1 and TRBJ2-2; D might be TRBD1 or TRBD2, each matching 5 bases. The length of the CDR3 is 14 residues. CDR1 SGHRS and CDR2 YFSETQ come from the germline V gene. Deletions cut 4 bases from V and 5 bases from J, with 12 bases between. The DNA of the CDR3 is TGCGCCAGCAGCGAGGGACGGTCGACCGGGGAGCTGTTTTTT. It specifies CASSEGRSTGELFF.

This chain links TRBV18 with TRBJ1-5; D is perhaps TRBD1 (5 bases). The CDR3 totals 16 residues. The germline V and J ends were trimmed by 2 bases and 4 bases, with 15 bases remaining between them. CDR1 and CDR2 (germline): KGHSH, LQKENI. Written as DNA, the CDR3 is TGTGCCAGCTCACCAAGGACACGCCACGGGAATCAGCCCCAGCATTTT. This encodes CASSPRTRHGNQPQHF.

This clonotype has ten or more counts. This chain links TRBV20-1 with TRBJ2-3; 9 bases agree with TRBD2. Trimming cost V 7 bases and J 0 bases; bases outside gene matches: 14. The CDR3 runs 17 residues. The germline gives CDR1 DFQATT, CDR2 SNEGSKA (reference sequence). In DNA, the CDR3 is TGCAGTGGAAGCCTACAGCGGGAGGTTGTTAGCACAGATACGCAGTATTTT. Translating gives CSGSLQREVVSTDTQYF.